The 2 T cell receptor beta chains in this list originate from one sample, sequenced in a study of T cells after yellow fever vaccination. TCRdb re-analysed the 5' RACE reads in MiXCR, keeping a single row per CDR3 protein. The data contain hundreds of thousands of distinct CDR3 sequences, roughly 12% of them singletons. The input for sequencing was PBMCs, taken on the day of the yellow fever booster vaccination. The receptors shown here come from a man aged 25-40 years who received the YFV17D yellow fever vaccine.

This clonotype was seen only a few times. The chain uses TRBV3-1 and TRBJ2-1; TRBD1 is a possible D gene (5 bases). Deletions cut 4 bases from V and 4 bases from J, with 14 bases between. CDR3 length equals 15 residues. Per germline, CDR1 LGHDT and CDR2 YNNKEL (reference sequence). CDR3 coding DNA: TGTGCCAGCAGCCCGGGTGTGGGGCGATACAATGAGCAGTTCTTC. Protein product: CASSPGVGRYNEQFF.

The chain employs TRBV10-2 and TRBJ2-7; TRBD1 or TRBD2 may be the D gene (5 bases each). V was cut by 4 bases and J by 4 bases, with 14 bases left in between. CDR1 and CDR2 (germline): WSHSY, SAAADI. This CDR3 is 14 amino acids long. The CDR3 DNA is TGCGCCAGCAGTGGGCCCGGGACCAATTACGAGCAGTACTTC. This translates into CASSGPGTNYEQYF.